This T cell receptor (beta chain) was profiled in a study of OX40 agonist ivuxolimab in advanced cancers. Unmatched junction bases numbered 12, after V lost 3 bases and J lost 10 bases. The CDR3 extends over 17 amino acids. Germline lookup yields CDR1 SGHAT and CDR2 FQNNGV. Data came from immunoSEQ multiplex PCR; TCRdb stores just in-frame clones and leaves some out. The data show 70,000 to 80,000 clones, 93% seen once. This TCR was sampled from an adult with an advanced solid tumor such as melanoma, head and neck, liver or kidney cancer. The chain is built from TRBV11-2 and TRBJ2-1; 13 bases are shared with TRBD2. This specimen was CD4+ or CD8+ T cells sorted from blood, taken in a trial of the OX40 agonist ivuxolimab. CDR3 amino acids: CASSFTTSGRPPWEQFF. The CDR3 nucleotides read TGTGCCAGCAGCTTTACGACTAGCGGGAGGCCCCCTTGGGAGCAGTTCTTC.